This T cell receptor beta chain was sequenced for a study of blood T cell repertoires in COVID-19. Turning to the study itself: The study drew acute and convalescent COVID-19 samples from the United States, Italy and Spain. Sources were T cells, B-cell-depleted T cells, or PBMCs; the material itself was cDNA or gDNA.

The germline gives CDR1 SGHVS, CDR2 FQNEAQ. The CDR3 length is 18 residues. Unmatched junction bases numbered 7, after V lost 4 bases and J lost 0 bases. In the study's own analysis: By means of reference gene primer amplification, nucleated cell counts were estimated. TCRdb keeps only in-frame clones here, not all; method: immunoSEQ multiplex PCR. That table furnishes V, J and clone size, whereas the DNA furnished D and trimming. The data contain around 150,000 clones, approximately 80% of them singletons. The receptor was isolated from a woman over 75 with active or convalescent COVID-19. Sequencing was done on a sample of peripheral blood. This chain connects TRBV7-8 to TRBJ2-7; 15 bases agree with TRBD2. DNA of the CDR3: TGTGCCAGCAGCTGGGGACTAGCGGGGGGTAGAAACTCCTACGAGCAGTACTTC. Protein sequence: CASSWGLAGGRNSYEQYF.